This T cell receptor beta chain was sequenced in a study of vaccination and CD4 T cells after COVID-19 (dated by TCRdb to the early 2020s). At the level of the whole study: Convalescent patients had a positive SARS-CoV-2 result on nasal swab PCR, and of these patients, about ten had mild disease and one had severe disease. The convalescent cohort comprised six males and four females, including two Hispanic individuals, seven Caucasians, two Asians and one multiracial person. Participants got two doses of the Pfizer-BioNTech BNT162b2 vaccine (n=8) or two doses of the Moderna mRNA-1273 vaccine (n=2). Post-COVID blood samples were collected from convalescent patients a median of around 100 days after diagnosis, with a range of about 30 to 161 days. Post-vaccine blood samples were taken a median of around 68 days after the second vaccine dose, with a range of roughly 13 to 250 days. A few convalescent patients gave samples both early after vaccination (day 14) and late after vaccination (days 161 to 241). Overlapping spike peptide pools from SARS-CoV-2 and from the common cold coronaviruses HCoV-NL63, HCoV-OC43 and HCoV-229E were used as culture stimuli. In control cultures, a CEFX viral epitope pool was used as positive control, an HIV-1 Nef peptide pool was used as negative control, or no peptide was added. In roughly 10 COVID-19 convalescent patients and several infection-naive healthy vaccine recipients, the spike-specific CD4+ TCR repertoire before mRNA vaccination was compared with the repertoire after mRNA vaccination.

Including cysteine and phenylalanine, the CDR3 has 15 amino acids. Of all the DNA, just the CDR3 is kept, 45 bases in frame from base 1. The trim is 0 bases for V and 3 bases for J, with a gap of 12 bases between the germline ends. Looking up the germline V gene yields CDR1 SGHNT and CDR2 YENEEA. Library preparation used PCR. DNA from cultured CD4+ T cells was subjected to TCR sequencing with the Oncomine TCR Beta short-read assay at the Johns Hopkins FTIC core. Genomic DNA was extracted from the cultured CD4+ T cells with the QIAamp micro DNA kit. Oncomine TCR Beta libraries from cultured CD4+ T cells were pooled using unique dual indexes and sequenced on an Illumina iSeq 100. The original pipeline was this. Non-productive sequences were filtered out, and CDR3s that did not start with C, did not end with F or W, or were shorter than 7 amino acids were discarded. The MANAFEST web application was used to identify antigen-specific clonotypes by comparing peptide-stimulated wells against reference wells and other culture wells. Positive clones required FDR below 0.05, an odds ratio above 5, and productive frequency above 0.1% in at least two of three replicate wells. A clonotype was classed as cross-reactive if the clonotype showed significant expansion both in SARS-CoV-2 spike wells and in at least one common cold coronavirus spike condition. Using R version 3.6.1, CDR3 homology was evaluated through Levenshtein distances (stringdist) along with unrooted phylogenetic trees (ape). TCRdb reworked the public reads: Q25 trimming with fastp, MiXCR clone assembly, productive beta chains retained. Identical CDR3 protein sequences are pooled into one entry, listed with their most common genes and DNA. V and J calls and clone size were set by TCRdb, not the authors. The sample contains 20,000 to 25,000 distinct CDR3 sequences, 32% of them found a single time. The ten largest clones take up 10% to 12% of the sample.

Per the publication, the time point label means: late sampling 161 to 241 days after vaccination in a few convalescent patients. Taken with the paper, the label for treatment or condition translates to: approximately 11-day PBMC culture with coronavirus spike peptide pools or control peptides (ViraFEST assay). To expand antigen-specific T cells with peptide pools and then pick out the expanded clonotypes through TCR sequencing, the study relied on the ViraFEST assay. Positive SARS-CoV-2 PCR tests in the convalescent patients dated from March to December 2020, before Alpha, Beta and Delta variants emerged in the United States. Each well held 2 million to 2.5 million PBMCs cultured with 9 to 10 ug/ml peptide pools in IMDM containing around 4.5% human AB serum and 7.5 to 10 IU/ml IL-2. Half of the culture medium was replaced with fresh IL-2-containing medium on days 3 and 7. After approximately 10 days of culture, CD4+ T cells were isolated by negative selection using the EasySep CD4+ T cell isolation kit. PBMCs were separated from whole blood using Ficoll-Paque Plus gradient centrifugation and then either used fresh or cryopreserved at -140C. Culture conditions were generally each tested in triplicate wells.

What the research found in general, with its limitations: Among convalescent patients, a median roughly 90% of the SARS-CoV-2-reactive clones seen after vaccination appeared only after vaccination, which suggests priming specific to the vaccine. Of the vaccine-specific clones found in convalescent patients, nearly all (304 of 307) were mono-reactive for SARS-CoV-2 spike instead of being cross-reactive with common cold coronaviruses. The study included relatively few convalescent patients and did not analyze early timepoints after natural infection. An increase in the median number of SARS-CoV-2-reactive clonotypes from more than 20 after infection to roughly 38 after vaccination was observed, but the change was not found to be significant.

This clonotype was observed a few times. Its cognate antigen has yet to be identified. No base-level quality is on record; no much larger clone is a single base apart. The TCR was taken from a human donor who had recovered from COVID-19. Recombination connected TRBV11-3 to TRBJ2-7, with an unclear D gene assignment. The input for sequencing was CD4+ T cells from blood, cultured in vitro, taken about 7 months after SARS-CoV-2 vaccination. CDR3 sequence: CASSLDMGGDYEQYF. The DNA sequence follows: TGTGCCAGCAGCTTAGATATGGGTGGGGACTACGAGCAGTACTTC.